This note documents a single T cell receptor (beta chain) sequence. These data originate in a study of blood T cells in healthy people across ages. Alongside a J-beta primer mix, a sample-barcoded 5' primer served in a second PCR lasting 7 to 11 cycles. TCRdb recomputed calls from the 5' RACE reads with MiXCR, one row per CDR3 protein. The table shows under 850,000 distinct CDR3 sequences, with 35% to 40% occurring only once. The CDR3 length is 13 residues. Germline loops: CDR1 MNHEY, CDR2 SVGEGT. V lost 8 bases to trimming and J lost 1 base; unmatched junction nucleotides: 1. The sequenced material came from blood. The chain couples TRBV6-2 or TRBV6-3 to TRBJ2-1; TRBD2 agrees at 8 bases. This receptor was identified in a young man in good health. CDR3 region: CASVAGSYNEQFF. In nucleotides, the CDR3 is TGTGCCAGCGTAGCGGGGTCCTACAATGAGCAGTTCTTC.